Sequencing of this TCR beta chain was carried out in a study of blood T cell repertoires in COVID-19. Study details: Both acute and convalescent COVID-19 samples were obtained from the United States, Italy and Spain. T cells, B-cell-depleted T cells, or PBMCs provided the cDNA or gDNA that served as material.

Germline values: CDR1 SNHLY, CDR2 FYNNEI. V lost 4 bases and J lost 2, with 8 bases in between. The CDR3 covers 13 residues. Living in about 25 US areas, the participants were between roughly 18 and 89 years of age. Exposed volunteers were people who met a COVID-19 case within 2 weeks before study entry. Data came from immunoSEQ multiplex PCR; TCRdb stores just in-frame clones and leaves some out. The sample has roughly 430,000 clones; around nine tenths are singletons. The sample consisted of PBMCs or T cells enriched from blood (not recorded which). The chain joins TRBV2 to TRBJ2-5, with D possibly matching TRBD1 (5 bases). The TCR sequence derives from a woman aged 18-29 years who had been exposed to COVID-19. In DNA form, the CDR3 reads TGTGCCAGCAGTGCAGGGCCGCAAGAGACCCAGTACTTC. This sequence encodes CASSAGPQETQYF.